This T cell receptor (beta chain) was identified during a study of regulatory T cells in long-lasting Graves disease. V was pared by 6 bases and J by 6 bases, with 19 bases of the junction left unmatched. Germline CDR1 and CDR2: DFQATT and SNEGSKA (reference sequence). The length of the CDR3 is 18 residues. CDR3-region Arm-PCR and iRepertoire HTBI primers produced the TCR beta libraries. TCRdb recomputed calls from the multiplex PCR reads with MiXCR, one row per CDR3 protein. The sample gives around 250,000 distinct CDR3 sequences, 18% of which show up once; 12% to 15% is in the top ten. Regarding time point: newly diagnosed GD, antithyroid drugs for less than 3 months. PBMCs were the source of the RNA used for TCR sequencing. This clonotype was counted many times. Separately, the same data were catalogued under a study of T cells in Graves' hyperthyroidism and ophthalmopathy. From that report: When the TCR CDR3 underwent first-round RT-PCR, the HTBI primer set was used.

The sequences come from peripheral blood mononuclear cells (PBMCs), collected at new diagnosis, from a patient treated with antithyroid drugs. This chain uses TRBV20-1 with TRBJ2-1; 11 nucleotides agree with TRBD2. This receptor was taken from a woman aged 25 to 39 with Graves disease. The CDR3, as DNA: TGCAGTGCACCCGCCCGCCTCTTAGCGGGGGGGCCCGGCAATGAGCAGTTCTTC. This codes for CSAPARLLAGGPGNEQFF.